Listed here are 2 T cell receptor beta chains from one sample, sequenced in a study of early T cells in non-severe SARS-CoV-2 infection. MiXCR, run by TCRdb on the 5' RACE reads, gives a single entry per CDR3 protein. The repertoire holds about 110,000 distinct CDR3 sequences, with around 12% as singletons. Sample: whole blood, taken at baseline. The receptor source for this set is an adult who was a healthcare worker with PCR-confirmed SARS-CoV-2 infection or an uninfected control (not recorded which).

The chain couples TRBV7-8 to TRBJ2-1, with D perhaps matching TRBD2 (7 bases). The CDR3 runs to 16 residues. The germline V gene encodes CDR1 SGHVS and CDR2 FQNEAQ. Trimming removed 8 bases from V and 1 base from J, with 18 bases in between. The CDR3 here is CASVRGSGNSYNEQFF. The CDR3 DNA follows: TGTGCCAGCGTGAGGGGGAGCGGGAATTCCTACAATGAGCAGTTCTTC.

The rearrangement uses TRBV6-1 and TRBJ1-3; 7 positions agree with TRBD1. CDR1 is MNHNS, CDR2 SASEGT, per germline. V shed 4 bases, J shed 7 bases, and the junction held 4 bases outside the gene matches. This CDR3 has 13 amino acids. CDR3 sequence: CASSVGQANTIYF. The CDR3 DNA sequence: TGTGCCAGCAGTGTAGGACAGGCGAACACCATATATTTT.